The 31 T cell receptor beta chains below come from one sample, sequenced in a study of cytomegalovirus exposure and HLA in healthy donors. Amplification used 60 Vbeta primers and 13 Jbeta primers. Assay: immunoSEQ multiplex PCR; the TCRdb copy retains only in-frame clones and omits some. The sample holds about 140,000 clones; about four fifths are singletons and the top ten take 2% to 2.5%. Sequencing used PBMCs. Receptors originate from a woman younger than 35 in good health and CMV-seropositive.

The J gene is TRBJ2-1, the V gene TRBV2; the match to TRBD1 covers 7 bases. CDR1 and CDR2 (germline): SNHLY, FYNNEI. The CDR3 has 14 amino acids. With V trimmed by 11 bases and J by 0 bases, 7 bases remained unmatched. CDR3 amino acids: CAVDRAGSYNEQFF. In nucleotides, the CDR3 is TGTGCCGTAGACAGGGCGGGCTCCTACAATGAGCAGTTCTTC.

This chain joins TRBV16 and TRBJ2-1; 9 bases agree with TRBD1. The CDR3 is made up of 16 amino acids. Germline lookup yields CDR1 KGHSY and CDR2 FQNENV. Trimming cost V 2 bases and J 5 bases; bases outside gene matches: 7. The CDR3 loop is CASSQNRDRDNNEQFF. CDR3 DNA: TGTGCCAGCAGCCAAAACCGGGACAGGGACAACAATGAGCAGTTCTTC.

The chain carries TRBV28 and TRBJ1-5; D is perhaps TRBD1 (6 bases). Germline assignment: CDR1 MDHEN and CDR2 SYDVKM. This CDR3 has 14 amino acids. The V end was cut by 7 bases, the J end by 2 bases, with 12 bases between. The CDR3 loop is CASITQGRNQPQHF. The CDR3 DNA reads TGTGCCAGCATTACTCAGGGGCGCAATCAGCCCCAGCATTTT.

J is TRBJ1-3 and V is TRBV9; D call uncertain. V lost 3 bases, J lost 1 base, and 8 bases lay in between. The germline gives CDR1 SGDLS, CDR2 YYNGEE. CDR3 length: 14 residues. The CDR3 is CASSGQTSGNTIYF. The CDR3 DNA sequence: TGTGCCAGCAGCGGGCAGACATCTGGAAACACCATATATTTT.

The sample holds one count of this clone. This rearrangement joins TRBV4-3 to TRBJ1-3, with 8 bases that match TRBD1. The V segment lost 1 base and the J segment 6 bases; nucleotides outside the gene matches: 5. Germline V lookup: CDR1 LGHNA, CDR2 YSLEER. The CDR3 consists of 15 residues. CDR3 region: CASSQGGQATNTIYF. DNA of the CDR3: TGCGCCAGCAGCCAAGGGGGACAGGCAACAAACACCATATATTTT.

The chain has TRBV27 and TRBJ1-5; TRBD1 matches at 7 bases. The CDR3 is 15 amino acids. CDR1 MNHEY and CDR2 SMNVEV come from the germline V gene (reference sequence). V gave up 4 bases and J gave up 7 bases; unmatched junction bases: 10. DNA of the CDR3: TGTGCCAGCAGTTCTACAGGGGAATATAGGCAGCCCCAGCATTTT. Its protein product is CASSSTGEYRQPQHF.

J is TRBJ1-5 and V is TRBV28; maybe TRBD1 (5 bases). Trimming cost V 11 bases and J 7 bases, with 15 bases left between them. CDR3 length equals 12 residues. Per germline, CDR1 MDHEN and CDR2 SYDVKM. In DNA form, the CDR3 reads TGTGCCTCCAGGGAGGGACGCCAGCCCCAGCATTTT. As protein: CASREGRQPQHF.

This clone was recorded a few times. V and J are TRBV10-2 and TRBJ2-1; the D is unclear. Trimming removed 2 bases from V and 9 bases from J, with 8 bases in between. The CDR3 runs 12 residues. Per the germline V gene, CDR1 is WSHSY and CDR2 is SAAADI. CDR3 protein: CASSEAVGEQFF. CDR3 sequence (DNA): TGCGCCAGCAGTGAGGCCGTCGGTGAGCAGTTCTTC.

This chain joins TRBV12-5 and TRBJ1-2, with D possibly being TRBD1 (6 bases). The V end was cut by 6 bases, the J end by 4 bases, with 15 bases between. From germline, CDR1 is LGHNT and CDR2 FRNRAP. The CDR3 covers 14 residues. The CDR3, as DNA: TGTGCTAGTGGCTTATCTGGGGGCGGCTATGGCTACACCTTC. It encodes CASGLSGGGYGYTF.

J is TRBJ2-2 and V is TRBV6-1, with TRBD1 matching over 9 bases. Germline lookup yields CDR1 MNHNS and CDR2 SASEGT. V trimming: 8 bases; J trimming: 1 base; junction bases outside the gene matches: 5. The CDR3 has 15 amino acids. The DNA of the CDR3 is TGTGCCAGCGTCCAGGACAGGGGGAACACCGGGGAGCTGTTTTTT. Encoded protein: CASVQDRGNTGELFF.

The V call is TRBV28, the J call TRBJ1-2; no clear D. V gave up 4 bases and J gave up 7 bases, with 10 bases separating them. Germline V lookup: CDR1 MDHEN, CDR2 SYDVKM. The CDR3 extends over 12 amino acids. The CDR3 DNA reads as TGTGCCAGCAGTTCTCCCCTAACTGGCTACACCTTC. This encodes CASSSPLTGYTF.

In its sample, this clone was seen a few times. The chain links TRBV18 to TRBJ2-3, with TRBD2 matching over 9 bases. The CDR3 runs to 15 residues. The J segment lost 3 bases and the V segment lost 5 bases, leaving 6 bases of the junction unmatched. Looked up from germline, CDR1 is KGHSH and CDR2 is LQKENI. The chain's CDR3 is CASSLRGGRTDTQYF. CDR3 DNA: TGTGCCAGCTCATTGCGGGGGGGCCGGACAGATACGCAGTATTTT.

V is TRBV6-5 and J is TRBJ1-1; 7 nucleotides match TRBD1. This CDR3 region has 15 residues. After removal of 5 bases from V and 0 bases from J, the junction contained 6 bases not matched to a gene. From germline, CDR1 is MNHEY and CDR2 SVGAGI. The CDR3 protein is CASSPGQYMNTEAFF. CDR3 nucleotides: TGTGCCAGCAGTCCGGGACAGTACATGAACACTGAAGCTTTCTTT.

J is TRBJ1-3 and V is TRBV7-8; D gene unclear. CDR1 and CDR2 (germline): SGHVS, FQNEAQ. V was pared by 4 bases and J by 1 base, with 8 bases between. There are 14 residues in the CDR3. The CDR3 region is CASSYEVSGNTIYF. Written as DNA, the CDR3 is TGTGCCAGCAGCTACGAGGTATCTGGAAACACCATATATTTT.

V is TRBV7-9 and J is TRBJ2-5, with D possibly TRBD1 on 5 matching bases. Per germline, CDR1 SEHNR and CDR2 FQNEAQ (reference sequence). This CDR3 has 16 residues. V was trimmed by 5 bases and J by 5 bases, leaving 21 bases between them. CDR3 nucleotides: TGTGCCAGCAGCCGTTCGGACATTGTGGGAAGCGAGACCCAGTACTTC. This translates into CASSRSDIVGSETQYF. Full variable domain (outside the CDR3, taken from reference TRBV7-9 and TRBJ2-5): DTGVSQNPRHKITKRGQNVTFRCDPISEHNRLYWYRQTLGQGPEFLTYFQNEAQLEKSRLLSDRFSAERPKGSFSTLEIQRTEQGDSAMYLCASSRSDIVGSETQYFGPGTRLLVL.

The V gene is TRBV9, the J gene TRBJ1-2; a weak D match, TRBD1 (5 bases). CDR1 is SGDLS and CDR2 is YYNGEE in the germline V gene. V gave up 0 bases and J gave up 4 bases, with 10 bases separating them. CDR3 length: 14 amino acids. CDR3 coding DNA: TGTGCCAGCAGCGTAGGATCAGGGTCCTATGGCTACACCTTC. Protein sequence: CASSVGSGSYGYTF.

Here the CDR3 DNA reads TGTGCCAGCAGTTTAAGAATGACAGGGGGCAATGAGCAGTTCTTC. It translates to CASSLRMTGGNEQFF. The rearrangement links TRBV27 to TRBJ2-1, with TRBD1 identical over 9 bases. With 2 bases clipped from V and 6 bases from J, the junction kept 5 bases outside the gene matches. The CDR3 is 15 amino acids. CDR1 is MNHEY and CDR2 is SMNVEV in the germline V gene (reference sequence).

V and J are TRBV7-7 and TRBJ2-1; TRBD1 aligns across 10 bases. The CDR3 runs 15 residues. The germline CDR1 and CDR2 sequences are SSHAT and FNYEAQ (reference sequence). V was pared by 5 bases and J by 2 bases, with 3 bases of the junction left unmatched. DNA of the CDR3: TGTGCCAGCAGCAAGACAGGGGGCGCCTACAATGAGCAGTTCTTC. Amino acids: CASSKTGGAYNEQFF.

This chain links TRBV28 with TRBJ1-5; D is unresolved. The germline V gene encodes CDR1 MDHEN and CDR2 SYDVKM. V was pared by 3 bases and J by 7 bases, with 13 bases between. The CDR3 runs 14 residues. The CDR3 DNA follows: TGTGCCAGCAGTTTGGGCAAGGCCCTCCAGCCCCAGCATTTT. It translates to CASSLGKALQPQHF.

The V and J genes are TRBV6-1 and TRBJ1-2, with 10 nucleotides matching TRBD1. This CDR3 contains 14 residues. Germline CDR1 and CDR2: MNHNS and SASEGT. V was pared by 0 bases and J by 8 bases, with 3 bases of the junction left unmatched. The CDR3 sequence: CASSEARTGGGYTF. For the CDR3, the DNA is TGTGCCAGCAGTGAAGCTAGGACAGGGGGGGGCTACACCTTC.

The chain joins TRBV19 to TRBJ1-4; tentative D call: TRBD1 (5 bases). The V gene's germline CDR1 is LNHDA and CDR2 SQIVND (reference sequence). CDR3 length: 14 amino acids. The V end lost 4 bases, the J end lost 4 bases, and 10 bases lay between the germline ends. The CDR3 sequence: CASSKFRDNEKLFF. CDR3 nucleotides: TGTGCCAGTAGTAAGTTCAGGGATAATGAAAAACTGTTTTTT.

This chain uses TRBV5-4 with TRBJ2-7; perhaps TRBD1 as D (5 bases). The CDR3 runs 11 residues. Between the trimmed V and J ends, which lost 4 bases and 7 bases, there was a span of 9 bases. Germline V gives CDR1 SGHNT, CDR2 YYREEE (reference sequence). This CDR3 is CASSQQGEQYF. CDR3 nucleotides: TGTGCCAGCAGCCAGCAGGGAGAGCAGTACTTC.

This chain connects TRBV25-1 to TRBJ2-1; the match to TRBD1 covers 7 bases. This CDR3 is 13 amino acids long. From germline, CDR1 is MGHDK and CDR2 SYGVNS. Trimming took 3 bases from V and 4 from J; bases not matched to a gene: 0. For the CDR3, the DNA is TGTGCCAGCAGTGAGGGACAGTACAATGAGCAGTTCTTC. Its protein product is CASSEGQYNEQFF.

This chain links TRBV7-2 with TRBJ2-7; 9 nucleotides line up with TRBD1. This CDR3 is 14 amino acids long. J gave up 3 bases and V 5 bases, and 5 bases lay outside the gene matches. Germline V gene sequence: CDR1 SGHTA, CDR2 FQGNSA. As DNA, the CDR3 is TGTGCCAGCAGCGGAAGGGACAGGGTCTACGAGCAGTACTTC. It codes for CASSGRDRVYEQYF.

The chain uses TRBV6-5 and TRBJ1-3; a weak D match, TRBD1 (5 bases). The CDR3 is made up of 14 amino acids. Per the germline V gene, CDR1 is MNHEY and CDR2 is SVGAGI. Trimming shortened V by 10 bases and J by 2 bases, and 15 bases separated the two germline ends. The CDR3 nucleotides read TGTGCCACTTCCCCCGGGGGGGCTGGAAACACCATATATTTT. This translates into CATSPGGAGNTIYF.

V and J are TRBV6-1 and TRBJ1-1; D might be TRBD1 (6 bases). The CDR3 has 11 amino acids. Trimming took 6 bases from V and 8 from J, leaving 10 bases between them. Germline lookup yields CDR1 MNHNS and CDR2 SASEGT. The CDR3 region is CASRGGTEAFF. In DNA form, the CDR3 reads TGTGCCAGCAGGGGGGGGACAGAAGCTTTCTTT.

The chain employs TRBV6-1 and TRBJ1-6; no clear D gene. V lost 2 bases and J lost 4, with 9 bases in between. This CDR3 is built from 15 residues. Looked up from germline, CDR1 is MNHNS and CDR2 is SASEGT. The CDR3 protein is CASSEFATYNSPLHF. CDR3 coding DNA: TGTGCCAGCAGTGAATTTGCAACTTATAATTCACCCCTCCACTTT.

This chain joins TRBV6-5 and TRBJ1-1; no clear D gene. CDR3 length: 12 amino acids. Germline V CDR1 and CDR2: MNHEY, SVGAGI. With 0 bases removed from V and 8 bases from J, the gap between germline ends came to 7 bases. CDR3 amino acids: CASSYSAGEAFF. The CDR3 DNA follows: TGTGCCAGCAGTTACTCTGCCGGGGAAGCTTTCTTT.

The genes are TRBV6-6 and TRBJ1-6; D not certain. This CDR3 comprises 12 residues. CDR1 and CDR2 from the germline V gene are MNHNY and SVGAGI (reference sequence). Trimming removed 8 bases at V and 17 bases at J, with 19 bases between. CDR3 nucleotides: TGTGCCAGCGGCGCAGGTGACCGGCAGGTCCACTTT. Translating gives CASGAGDRQVHF.

This chain uses TRBV5-1 with TRBJ2-6; D perhaps matches TRBD1 (5 bases). CDR1 is SGHRS and CDR2 is YFSETQ in the germline V gene. V lost 4 bases, J lost 2 bases, and 16 bases lay in between. There are 17 residues in the CDR3. The CDR3 here is CASSLEAAGTGANVLTF. The CDR3 nucleotides read TGCGCCAGCAGCCTCGAGGCCGCAGGGACTGGGGCCAACGTCCTGACTTTC.

The V and J genes are TRBV6-1 and TRBJ2-3; D may be TRBD1 (6 bases). The CDR3 runs 12 residues. Germline CDR1 MNHNS, CDR2 SASEGT. Trimming left V 7 bases short and J 4 bases short, with 9 bases between. The CDR3 DNA sequence: TGTGCCAGCACCGCAGGGGCAGATACGCAGTATTTT. Encoded protein: CASTAGADTQYF.